Below are 10 T cell receptor beta chains sequenced from a single sample in a study of radiotherapy plus CTLA-4 blockade in lung cancer (dated by TCRdb to 2016 to 2018). The library was generated by the immunoSEQ multiplex PCR assay. Held by TCRdb, this immuneACCESS table contains in-frame sequences only and omits some clones. Under half of the omission traces to an unresolved V gene where checked; the cause of the rest is unknown. Here the sample has approximately 47,000 clones; about 63% occur a single time. The ten largest account for less than 20% of the sample. The sample consisted of peripheral blood, taken from a patient treated with radiotherapy plus ipilimumab. The receptors come from a human donor with non-small cell lung cancer who had a partial response to radiotherapy plus ipilimumab.

V is TRBV29-1 and J is TRBJ2-7, with 7 bases lining up with TRBD1. This CDR3 contains 12 residues. Germline V gives CDR1 SQVTM, CDR2 ANQGSEA. Losses at the gene ends were 7 bases for V and 7 bases for J; bases not matched to a gene: 10. The CDR3 sequence is CSAQGVPGEQYF. CDR3 sequence (DNA): TGCAGCGCCCAGGGGGTCCCAGGAGAGCAGTACTTC.

This clone was counted between two and nine times. The chain has TRBV19 and TRBJ1-6; D is undetermined. Between the trimmed V and J ends, which lost 6 bases and 8 bases, there was a span of 14 bases. This CDR3 has 14 residues. From germline, CDR1 is LNHDA and CDR2 SQIVND (reference sequence). The CDR3 DNA is TGTGCCAGTAGGAGGACGGACTTTTATTCACCCCTCCACTTT. Its protein is CASRRTDFYSPLHF. The full variable domain, in which reference TRBV19 and TRBJ1-6 provide the parts outside the CDR3, is DGGITQSPKYLFRKEGQNVTLSCEQNLNHDAMYWYRQDPGQGLRLIYYSQIVNDFQKGDIAEGYSVSREKKESFPLTVTSAQKNPTAFYLCASRRTDFYSPLHFGNGTRLTVT.

The rearrangement links TRBV6-1 to TRBJ2-7, with TRBD1 matching over 10 bases. CDR1 is MNHNS, CDR2 SASEGT, per germline. This CDR3 comprises 16 residues. The CDR3 DNA reads TGTGCCAGCAGTGGGGACAGGGGAGTTAGCGAAGCCTTTTATCGGGTC. It is translated as CASSGDRGVSEAFYRV.

This clone has a handful of counts. This chain uses TRBV7-8 with TRBJ1-2, with D possibly being TRBD1 (5 bases). The V gene lost 5 bases and the J gene lost 8 bases, with 12 bases spanning the gap. Germline assignment: CDR1 SGHVS and CDR2 FQNEAQ. The CDR3 is 12 amino acids. The CDR3 reads CASSPRTTGYTF. CDR3 nucleotides: TGTGCCAGCAGCCCTAGGACAACCGGCTACACCTTC.

The chain carries TRBV6-5 and TRBJ2-3, with TRBD2 matching 7 bases. CDR1 is MNHEY, CDR2 SVGAGI, per germline. V shed 4 bases and J 5 bases; nucleotides not matched to a gene: 12. CDR3 length equals 16 residues. CDR3 sequence reads: CASSSLAGVNVDTQYF. As DNA, the CDR3 is TGTGCCAGCAGTTCCCTGGCGGGAGTGAATGTAGATACGCAGTATTTT.

Only a few counts were recorded for this clone. This rearrangement joins TRBV6-6 to TRBJ1-1; no clear D gene. V was shortened by 8 bases and J by 3 bases, with 10 bases between the two germline ends. Germline CDR1 and CDR2: MNHNY and SVGAGI (reference sequence). This CDR3 spans 12 amino acids. In nucleotides, the CDR3 is TGTGCCAGCCAGCGGCGGGACACTGAAGCTTTCTTT. It specifies CASQRRDTEAFF.

This rearrangement joins TRBV7-8 to TRBJ1-2; 7 bases line up with TRBD1. The J segment lost 4 bases and the V segment lost 5 bases, leaving 7 bases of the junction unmatched. CDR3 size: 14 residues. Germline CDR1 SGHVS, CDR2 FQNEAQ. The CDR3 region is CASSNQQGIYGYTF. The CDR3 DNA sequence: TGTGCCAGCAGCAACCAACAGGGGATCTATGGCTACACCTTC.

This clone was seen repeatedly, ten times or more. J is TRBJ1-5 and V is TRBV5-1, with TRBD1 matching over 8 bases. CDR1 is SGHRS and CDR2 is YFSETQ in the germline V gene. This CDR3 is built from 15 residues. V shed 4 bases and J 5 bases; nucleotides not matched to a gene: 8. DNA of the CDR3: TGCGCCAGCAGCCCTTGGGCAGGGGGCGATCAGCCCCAGCATTTT. Its protein product is CASSPWAGGDQPQHF.

The chain combines TRBV6-1 with TRBJ1-1; possibly TRBD1 for D (6 bases). Per germline, CDR1 MNHNS and CDR2 SASEGT. Trimming removed 5 bases at V and 1 base at J, with 14 bases between. This CDR3 contains 15 residues. The CDR3 here is CASSQTGHANTEAFF. For the CDR3, the DNA is TGTGCCAGCAGTCAGACGGGACATGCGAACACTGAAGCTTTCTTT.

This chain links TRBV28 with TRBJ2-2; unclear D gene. This CDR3 has 12 residues. Germline lookup yields CDR1 MDHEN and CDR2 SYDVKM. V lost 4 bases and J 4 bases, leaving 4 bases between the germline ends. CDR3: CASSSFTGELFF. The CDR3 region has the DNA TGTGCCAGCAGTTCCTTCACCGGGGAGCTGTTTTTT. The full variable domain, rest sourced from reference TRBV28 and TRBJ2-2, is DVKVTQSSRYLVKRTGEKVFLECVQDMDHENMFWYRQDPGLGLRLIYFSYDVKMKEKGDIPEGYSVSREKKERFSLILESASTNQTSMYLCASSSFTGELFFGEGSRLTVL.